This entry lists 31 T cell receptor beta chains sequenced from one sample in a study of OX40 agonist ivuxolimab in advanced cancers. The method was immunoSEQ multiplex PCR; TCRdb's version includes in-frame clones alone and lacks a portion of them. The sample carries about 73,000 clones, about 90% recorded once. This specimen was CD4+ or CD8+ T cells sorted from blood, taken in a trial of the OX40 agonist ivuxolimab. The receptors originated from an adult with an advanced solid tumor such as melanoma, head and neck, liver or kidney cancer.

The gene calls are TRBV28 and TRBJ2-7; 10 nucleotides line up with TRBD1. In germline, CDR1 is MDHEN, CDR2 SYDVKM. The J segment lost 6 bases and the V segment lost 5 bases, leaving 10 bases of the junction unmatched. There are 15 residues in the CDR3. CDR3 in DNA: TGTGCCAGCAGTCTACGCTGGGACAGGGGACGCGAGCAGTACTTC. Translating gives CASSLRWDRGREQYF.

J is TRBJ2-1 and V is TRBV9; tentative D call: TRBD2 (6 bases). Germline values: CDR1 SGDLS, CDR2 YYNGEE. CDR3 size: 16 residues. Trimming took 0 bases from V and 5 from J, leaving 15 bases between them. The CDR3: CASSVGSGTLNNEQFF. The CDR3 nucleotides are TGTGCCAGCAGCGTAGGGTCGGGGACTCTCAACAATGAGCAGTTCTTC.

The J gene is TRBJ1-1, the V gene TRBV19; 8 bases line up with TRBD1. The CDR3 extends over 14 amino acids. The ends lost 4 bases at V and 5 bases at J; junction bases unmatched: 6. The germline V gene encodes CDR1 LNHDA and CDR2 SQIVND (reference sequence). CDR3 loop: CASSTQGAGTEAFF. In DNA, the CDR3 is TGTGCCAGTAGTACTCAGGGGGCGGGGACTGAAGCTTTCTTT.

As DNA, the CDR3 is TGTGCCAGTAGTAGAGGGACAGGGGGAGAGACCCAGTACTTC. Translation gives CASSRGTGGETQYF. This chain uses TRBV19 with TRBJ2-5, with 11 bases lining up with TRBD1. Trimming at V came to 4 bases and at J to 4 bases, leaving 2 bases not matched to a gene. The CDR3 has 14 residues. From germline, CDR1 is LNHDA and CDR2 SQIVND (reference sequence). Full variable domain (outside the CDR3, taken from reference TRBV19 and TRBJ2-5): DGGITQSPKYLFRKEGQNVTLSCEQNLNHDAMYWYRQDPGQGLRLIYYSQIVNDFQKGDIAEGYSVSREKKESFPLTVTSAQKNPTAFYLCASSRGTGGETQYFGPGTRLLVL.

CDR3 protein: CASSFETGYGYTF. The CDR3 nucleotides read TGTGCCAGCAGTTTCGAGACAGGGTATGGCTACACCTTC. The chain employs TRBV27 and TRBJ1-2, with 7 positions matching TRBD1. CDR1 and CDR2 (germline): MNHEY, SMNVEV (reference sequence). CDR3 length: 13 residues. V trimming: 3 bases; J trimming: 5 bases; junction bases outside the gene matches: 3.

V usage is TRBV28 and J usage is TRBJ2-2; TRBD1 matches at 9 bases. The V gene end was trimmed by 6 bases and the J gene end by 5 bases; junction bases not matched to a gene: 4. The CDR3 is 14 residues long. Germline CDR1 reads MDHEN; CDR2 reads SYDVKM. CDR3 sequence reads: CASRRTGETGELFF. The CDR3 DNA reads as TGTGCCAGCAGGCGGACAGGGGAGACCGGGGAGCTGTTTTTT.

V is TRBV5-1 and J is TRBJ1-6; 9 positions match TRBD1. J was trimmed by 7 bases and V by 2 bases; bases with no gene match: 7. This CDR3 spans 16 amino acids. Germline CDR1 SGHRS, CDR2 YFSETQ. In DNA, the CDR3 is TGCGCCAGCAGCTTAAGGGACAGGGAATACAATTCACCCCTCCACTTT. Encoded protein: CASSLRDREYNSPLHF.

CDR3 region: CSVAGGGLGYTF. The DNA for the CDR3 is TGCAGCGTTGCAGGGGGAGGGCTTGGCTACACCTTC. The chain combines TRBV29-1 with TRBJ1-2, with TRBD1 matching over 7 bases. The CDR3 extends over 12 amino acids. Germline CDR1 reads SQVTM; CDR2 reads ANQGSEA. J was trimmed by 7 bases and V by 4 bases; bases with no gene match: 6.

The chain has TRBV2 and TRBJ2-7, with 14 nucleotides matching TRBD2. The ends lost 0 bases at V and 6 bases at J; junction bases unmatched: 4. CDR1 and CDR2 from the germline V gene are SNHLY and FYNNEI. This CDR3 has 16 residues. This CDR3 reads CASSEAGGLAGGEQYF. For the CDR3, the DNA is TGTGCCAGCAGTGAAGCAGGTGGACTAGCGGGAGGCGAGCAGTACTTC.

The chain links TRBV5-1 to TRBJ2-1; D perhaps matches TRBD1 (6 bases). The V gene's germline CDR1 is SGHRS and CDR2 YFSETQ. The CDR3 runs 17 residues. V was shortened by 4 bases and J by 5 bases, with 22 bases between the two germline ends. CDR3 nucleotides: TGCGCCAGCAGCGAGAGGGGCTCCGGGACAAGCGACAATGAGCAGTTCTTC. Translating gives CASSERGSGTSDNEQFF. Complete variable domain (other parts from reference TRBV5-1 and TRBJ2-1): KAGVTQTPRYLIKTRGQQVTLSCSPISGHRSVSWYQQTPGQGLQFLFEYFSETQRNKGNFPGRFSGRQFSNSRSEMNVSTLELGDSALYLCASSERGSGTSDNEQFFGPGTRLTVL.

Worth noting for this clone: The same CDR3 arises from other DNA sequences in this sample as well. The genes are TRBV27 and TRBJ2-1; 7 positions match TRBD2. Per the germline V gene, CDR1 is MNHEY and CDR2 is SMNVEV (reference sequence). The CDR3 loop spans 13 amino acids. After removal of 3 bases from V and 9 bases from J, the junction contained 5 bases not matched to a gene. The CDR3 nucleotides are TGTGCCAGCAGTTTCGGGCTAGCGGCTGAGCAGTTCTTC. Translating gives CASSFGLAAEQFF.

The CDR3 DNA follows: TGTGCCAGCAGTTTACTCGAATCGAACACCGGGGAGCTGTTTTTT. This sequence encodes CASSLLESNTGELFF. The J gene is TRBJ2-2, the V gene TRBV27; no clear D. The length of the CDR3 is 15 residues. Germline CDR1 reads MNHEY; CDR2 reads SMNVEV (reference sequence). V lost 2 bases and J 0 bases, leaving 7 bases between the germline ends.

This clone was observed once. The chain has TRBV4-1 and TRBJ1-5, with D uncertain. V lost 0 bases and J 3 bases, leaving 6 bases between the germline ends. CDR3 length: 14 residues. The V gene's germline CDR1 is MGHRA and CDR2 YSYEKL. The CDR3 spells CASSQDRNNQPQHF. Written as DNA, the CDR3 is TGCGCCAGCAGCCAAGATCGGAACAATCAGCCCCAGCATTTT.

V and J are TRBV4-2 and TRBJ2-3, with D hard to call. With 1 base removed from V and 9 bases from J, the gap between germline ends came to 11 bases. From germline, CDR1 is LGHNA and CDR2 YNFKEQ. The CDR3 is made up of 13 amino acids. In nucleotides, the CDR3 is TGTGCCAGCAGCCAAGGCTCCGTCCGGACGCAGTATTTT. Encoded protein: CASSQGSVRTQYF.

The chain uses TRBV4-1 and TRBJ2-1; D unresolved. V lost 1 base, J lost 6 bases, and 4 bases lay in between. CDR3 length: 12 amino acids. Per germline, CDR1 MGHRA and CDR2 YSYEKL. The CDR3 DNA follows: TGCGCCAGCAGCCAAGTTTCCAATGAGCAGTTCTTC. As protein: CASSQVSNEQFF.

The chain carries TRBV9 and TRBJ2-7, with 11 bases matching TRBD2. Germline assignment: CDR1 SGDLS and CDR2 YYNGEE. The J segment lost 0 bases and the V segment lost 3 bases, leaving 2 bases of the junction unmatched. The CDR3 is made up of 15 amino acids. The CDR3 bases are TGTGCCAGCAGCGAGGGACTAGCGGCCTCCTACGAGCAGTACTTC. Protein: CASSEGLAASYEQYF.

V and J are TRBV27 and TRBJ1-1; D possibly corresponds to TRBD1 (5 bases). Germline CDR1 and CDR2: MNHEY and SMNVEV (reference sequence). The CDR3 has 16 amino acids. The V and J ends lost 1 base and 2 bases respectively, with 14 bases between them. The CDR3 DNA follows: TGTGCCAGCAGTTTATTCGGTACAGGAGCAAACACTGAAGCTTTCTTT. As protein: CASSLFGTGANTEAFF.

CDR3 sequence reads: CASSDSNSPLHF. CDR3 nucleotide sequence: TGCGCCAGCAGCGACAGTAATTCACCCCTCCACTTT. This sequence joins TRBV10-1 and TRBJ1-6, with D tentatively TRBD1 (5 bases). V lost 6 bases and J 6 bases, leaving 6 bases between the germline ends. Germline V gene sequence: CDR1 WNHNN, CDR2 SYGVQD (reference sequence). CDR3 length equals 12 residues.

The V and J genes are TRBV27 and TRBJ1-6; weak D call: TRBD1 (6 bases). Deletions cut 7 bases from V and 13 bases from J, with 14 bases between. Germline-derived CDR1 and CDR2 are MNHEY and SMNVEV (reference sequence). This CDR3 has 12 amino acids. CDR3 residues: CASTRGGNPLHF. The CDR3 coding sequence is TGTGCCAGCACCCGAGGGGGAAACCCCCTCCACTTT.

The rearrangement links TRBV19 to TRBJ2-1; D may be TRBD1 (7 bases). The CDR3 has 14 residues. Trimming cost V 8 bases and J 2 bases, with 13 bases left between them. CDR1 and CDR2 (germline): LNHDA, SQIVND (reference sequence). The CDR3 DNA follows: TGTGCCAGTCACGGAGGGGGCACCTACAATGAGCAGTTCTTC. Translating gives CASHGGGTYNEQFF. The full variable domain, its missing parts supplied by reference TRBV19 and TRBJ2-1, is DGGITQSPKYLFRKEGQNVTLSCEQNLNHDAMYWYRQDPGQGLRLIYYSQIVNDFQKGDIAEGYSVSREKKESFPLTVTSAQKNPTAFYLCASHGGGTYNEQFFGPGTRLTVL.

This clone was seen once. This chain uses TRBV27 with TRBJ2-3, with D tentatively TRBD1 (5 bases). The germline gives CDR1 MNHEY, CDR2 SMNVEV (reference sequence). The CDR3 runs to 14 residues. Deletions cut 4 bases from V and 3 bases from J, with 11 bases between. CDR3 amino acids: CASSSAGWTDTQYF. CDR3 sequence (DNA): TGTGCCAGCAGTTCTGCAGGGTGGACAGATACGCAGTATTTT.

This chain joins TRBV29-1 and TRBJ2-1; TRBD2 aligns across 9 bases. Germline loops: CDR1 SQVTM, CDR2 ANQGSEA. The trim removed 4 bases at V and 6 bases at J, leaving 19 bases unmatched. The CDR3 contains 18 residues. CDR3 region: CSVAAGTSGPELVNEQFF. CDR3 sequence (DNA): TGCAGCGTTGCGGCGGGCACTAGCGGGCCCGAGTTAGTCAATGAGCAGTTCTTC.

The chain carries TRBV6-6 and TRBJ2-3; 8 bases fit TRBD1. This CDR3 comprises 15 residues. Germline V gene data show CDR1 as MNHNY and CDR2 as SVGAGI (reference sequence). V lost 2 bases, J lost 1 base, and 2 bases stayed unmatched. CDR3 protein: CASSYPTGGTDTQYF. Here the CDR3 DNA reads TGTGCCAGCAGTTACCCGACAGGGGGCACAGATACGCAGTATTTT.

The CDR3 DNA sequence: TGTGCCAGTCGTGGGGGGGGGTTTGAAGCTTTCTTT. Translating it yields CASRGGGFEAFF. V usage is TRBV27 and J usage is TRBJ1-1, with a tentative D call TRBD1 (5 bases). This CDR3 region has 12 residues. With 9 bases removed from V and 7 bases from J, the gap between germline ends came to 15 bases. Germline values: CDR1 MNHEY, CDR2 SMNVEV (reference sequence).

V usage is TRBV30 and J usage is TRBJ2-1, with no clear D. V lost 0 bases and J lost 8, with 20 bases in between. This CDR3 spans 16 amino acids. The germline V gene has CDR1 GTSNPN and CDR2 SVGIG (reference sequence). DNA of the CDR3: TGTGCCTGGAGTGTACCACCGGAGCTTCCCGGACATGAGCAGTTCTTC. As protein: CAWSVPPELPGHEQFF.

The V gene is TRBV6-1, the J gene TRBJ1-2; TRBD1 matches at 11 bases. This CDR3 contains 14 residues. V lost 7 bases, J lost 4 bases, and 5 bases stayed unmatched. Germline loops: CDR1 MNHNS, CDR2 SASEGT. Written as DNA, the CDR3 is TGTGCCAGCATGGGAGGACAGGGGGCCTATGGCTACACCTTC. It codes for CASMGGQGAYGYTF.

The chain is built from TRBV27 and TRBJ2-5; 8 positions match TRBD1. Germline CDR1 reads MNHEY; CDR2 reads SMNVEV (reference sequence). With V trimmed by 6 bases and J by 3 bases, 6 bases remained unmatched. CDR3 size: 14 residues. The CDR3 loop is CASRPGTGKETQYF. The DNA for the CDR3 is TGTGCCAGCAGGCCCGGGACAGGTAAAGAGACCCAGTACTTC.

The rearrangement links TRBV6-5 to TRBJ2-7; TRBD2 agrees at 8 bases. Germline lookup yields CDR1 MNHEY and CDR2 SVGAGI. The V segment lost 7 bases and the J segment 5 bases; nucleotides outside the gene matches: 10. The CDR3 is 14 amino acids. The CDR3 region has the DNA TGTGCCAGCACCCGGGGGGGGGTCCAGGACGAGCAGTACTTC. It is translated as CASTRGGVQDEQYF.

The rearrangement joins TRBV9 to TRBJ2-5; 9 bases fit TRBD1. This CDR3 comprises 16 residues. Trimming took 0 bases from V and 4 from J; bases not matched to a gene: 7. The germline CDR1 and CDR2 sequences are SGDLS and YYNGEE. CDR3 region: CASSVGGQGLGETQYF. CDR3 in DNA: TGTGCCAGCAGCGTAGGGGGACAGGGATTGGGAGAGACCCAGTACTTC.

This clone was found once. The chain is built from TRBV7-9 and TRBJ1-1; TRBD1 matches 9 bases. The CDR3 contains 14 residues. Germline lookup yields CDR1 SEHNR and CDR2 FQNEAQ (reference sequence). With 5 bases clipped from V and 8 bases from J, the junction kept 9 bases outside the gene matches. CDR3 DNA: TGTGCCAGCAGCCCTAAGGACAGGGGAGTAGAAGCTTTCTTT. This translates into CASSPKDRGVEAFF.

V usage is TRBV10-2 and J usage is TRBJ2-1; D uncertain. The V end was cut by 2 bases, the J end by 3 bases, with 2 bases between. The CDR3 consists of 12 residues. Germline V gene data show CDR1 as WSHSY and CDR2 as SAAADI. CDR3 in DNA: TGCGCCAGCAGTGAGAGCTACAATGAGCAGTTCTTC. Its translation is CASSESYNEQFF.